The rows below give T cell receptor beta chains drawn from one sample of a study of response to subunit inactivated influenza vaccine. MiXCR, run by TCRdb on the RT-PCR reads, gives a single entry per CDR3 protein. This table has 450,000 to 500,000 distinct CDR3 sequences, approximately 10% appearing once. Source: PBMCs from blood, taken 35 to 45 days after vaccination. These receptors were taken from a man in his forties or fifties who received an inactivated influenza vaccine. Both conserved end residues are part of each CDR3. The D gene is left open where the match is weak. Size is stated for part of the rows, as once, few or many counts, or as a class when the clone is expanded.

d_gene	abundance	v_gene	j_gene	CDR3nt	CDR3aa
TRBD1	.	TRBV30	TRBJ1-1	TGTGCCTGGAGTGTACGACAGGGGAGGAACACTGAAGCTTTCTTT	CAWSVRQGRNTEAFF
TRBD1	.	TRBV6-1	TRBJ1-6	TGTGCCAGCAGCAAACTGGACAGGGCAGATAATTCACCCCTCCACTTT	CASSKLDRADNSPLHF
TRBD1	.	TRBV28	TRBJ1-2	TGTGCCAGTGGACAGGGGGCGTATGGCTACACCTTC	CASGQGAYGYTF
TRBD2	.	TRBV20-1	TRBJ2-3	TGCAGTGCTAAGATGGCTAGCGGGAACTCAGATACGCAGTATTTT	CSAKMASGNSDTQYF
TRBD1	.	TRBV4-2	TRBJ2-5	TGTGCCAGCAGCCAAGCGGGGACAGGGATCGGAGAGACCCAGTACTTC	CASSQAGTGIGETQYF
TRBD1	.	TRBV20-1	TRBJ2-1	TGCAGTGTGAGGGTGGGGGACAGGGGGCTTGGTGAGCAGTTCTTC	CSVRVGDRGLGEQFF
.	.	TRBV10-3	TRBJ2-2	TGTGCCATCAGTAAAAAAAAGAACGGGAACACCGGGGAGCTGTTTTTT	CAISKKKNGNTGELFF
.	.	TRBV12-3/TRBV12-4	TRBJ2-7	TGTGCCAGCAGTTTTTTTGGGTTTACCTACGAGCAGTACTTC	CASSFFGFTYEQYF
TRBD1	.	TRBV7-8	TRBJ2-4	TGTGCCAGCAGCCCGAGGACAGGGACCTCAACGCTAGCCAAAAACATTCAGTACTTC	CASSPRTGTSTLAKNIQYF
.	few	TRBV5-1	TRBJ1-4	TGCGCCAGCAGCTTGGCGAGGCCAACTAATGAAAAACTGTTTTTT	CASSLARPTNEKLFF
.	many	TRBV12-3/TRBV12-4	TRBJ2-7	TGTGCCAGCAGTTTCTCGTCCTTGGGGTGGAACGAGCAGTACTTC	CASSFSSLGWNEQYF
TRBD2	.	TRBV12-3/TRBV12-4	TRBJ2-5	TGTGCCAGCAGGGGGACTAGCGGGGGGAAGTACCAAGAGACCCAGTACTTC	CASRGTSGGKYQETQYF
TRBD1	many	TRBV29-1	TRBJ2-3	TGCAGCGTTGACGGGGGACAGGCAAGCACAGATACGCAGTATTTT	CSVDGGQASTDTQYF
.	.	TRBV7-9	TRBJ2-6	TGTGCCAGCAGAAGAGAGGCTGGGGCCAACGTCCTGACTTTC	CASRREAGANVLTF
TRBD1	many	TRBV18	TRBJ1-2	TGTGCCAGCTCACCAGACAGGGTTAATGGCTACACCTTC	CASSPDRVNGYTF
.	few	TRBV6-2/TRBV6-3	TRBJ2-2	TGTGCCAGCCGGGACATCGGATTCGGGGAGCTGTTTTTT	CASRDIGFGELFF
TRBD1	many	TRBV10-2	TRBJ2-7	TGCGCCAGCAGCGGAACGGGACAGGGTAATCCCTACGAGCAGTACTTC	CASSGTGQGNPYEQYF
TRBD2	.	TRBV5-5	TRBJ2-1	TGTGCCAGCAGCTTGCGACTAGCGGGGGGCGGTGAGCAGTTCTTC	CASSLRLAGGGEQFF
.	many	TRBV12-3/TRBV12-4	TRBJ2-1	TGTGCCAGCAGTTTCGGGGATTACAATGAGCAGTTCTTC	CASSFGDYNEQFF
.	few	TRBV6-2/TRBV6-3	TRBJ2-3	TGTGCCAGCAGGGACGGGGGGCCCCTGGGCACAGATACGCAGTATTTT	CASRDGGPLGTDTQYF
TRBD2	few	TRBV28	TRBJ2-1	TGTGCCAGCAGTTCCCGGGACTACAAGTTCTTC	CASSSRDYKFF
TRBD1	many	TRBV7-9	TRBJ1-6	TGTGCCAGCAGCGGACAGGGAGTTAGCTATAATTCACCCCTCCACTTT	CASSGQGVSYNSPLHF
.	.	TRBV10-2	TRBJ2-2	TGCGCCAGCAGTGATATGGGGAACGGGGAGCTGTTTTTT	CASSDMGNGELFF
.	.	TRBV5-5	TRBJ2-7	TGTGCCAGCAGCTCCATCGACGAGCAGTACTTC	CASSSIDEQYF
.	few	TRBV7-3	TRBJ2-7	TGTGCCAGCAGCGTCAGCGGTTCCTTCTACGAGCAGTACTTC	CASSVSGSFYEQYF
TRBD1	few	TRBV12-3/TRBV12-4	TRBJ1-2	TGTGCCAGCAGTTTAGAAGGGACAGCTCCCTATGGCTACACCTTC	CASSLEGTAPYGYTF
TRBD2	few	TRBV6-2/TRBV6-3	TRBJ2-3	TGTGCCAGCAGCCTCCTAGCGGTCCATACAGATACGCAGTATTTT	CASSLLAVHTDTQYF
TRBD1	.	TRBV29-1	TRBJ2-2	TGCAGCGTTGAACCTCACAGGGGTGGGCTGTTTTTT	CSVEPHRGGLFF
TRBD1	.	TRBV10-3	TRBJ1-3	TGTGCCATCAGCCAGGGGGCAAGGTCTGGAAACACCATATATTTT	CAISQGARSGNTIYF
.	few	TRBV6-2/TRBV6-3	TRBJ2-7	TGTGCCAGCAGACCAGGGCTAGTGAGTGTATACGAGCAGTACTTC	CASRPGLVSVYEQYF
TRBD1	few	TRBV4-1	TRBJ2-7	TGCGCCAGCAGCCAATGGACAGGAGTTAACTACGAGCAGTACTTC	CASSQWTGVNYEQYF
.	few	TRBV11-2	TRBJ2-7	TGTGCCAGCAGCTTTTCAGCACCTCCCTACGAGCAGTACTTC	CASSFSAPPYEQYF
.	many	TRBV5-6	TRBJ2-1	TGTGCCAGCAGCGCGCGGGGAGTGAGCTCCTACAATGAGCAGTTCTTC	CASSARGVSSYNEQFF
TRBD2	few	TRBV5-1	TRBJ2-4	TGCGCCAGCAGCGAAGGGACTAGCGGGAGTGGCATTCAGTACTTC	CASSEGTSGSGIQYF
TRBD1	few	TRBV11-2	TRBJ1-5	TGTGCCAGCAGCTACCGGACAGGGGATCAGCCCCAGCATTTT	CASSYRTGDQPQHF
.	.	TRBV12-3/TRBV12-4	TRBJ1-6	TGTGCCAGCAGTTCCCCCCGGGACGGATGGAATTCACCCCTCCACTTT	CASSSPRDGWNSPLHF
TRBD1	.	TRBV6-1	TRBJ1-4	TGTGCCAGCAGGCCGTCAGGGGGCGCCGGGGAAAAACTGTTTTTT	CASRPSGGAGEKLFF
.	.	TRBV4-1	TRBJ2-7	TGCGCCAGCAGCCAAGCCTACAGACAACGGCGTCACGAGCAGTACTTC	CASSQAYRQRRHEQYF